The TCR beta chain described here comes from a study of blood T cell repertoires in COVID-19. The overall study: Acute and convalescent COVID-19 samples came from the United States, Italy and Spain. T cells, B-cell-depleted T cells, or PBMCs provided the cDNA or gDNA that served as material.

Sequencing used immunoSEQ multiplex PCR; TCRdb keeps in-frame clones, though not all of them. The table has about 320,000 clones, 90% seen once; the top ten hold 3.9%. Participant-reported clinical history was the basis for cohort assignment. V lost 0 bases and J lost 3; bases outside the gene matches: 13. Germline loops: CDR1 MNHEY, CDR2 SMNVEV (reference sequence). This CDR3 is 18 amino acids long. This sequence was found in a woman in her twenties or thirties who had been exposed to COVID-19. The sequenced sample consisted of PBMCs or T cells enriched from blood (not recorded which). This rearrangement joins TRBV27 to TRBJ2-7; 8 bases map to TRBD2. CDR3 residues: CASSLSFGRGGAGYEQYF. Here the CDR3 DNA reads TGTGCCAGCAGTTTATCATTCGGGAGGGGTGGGGCTGGCTACGAGCAGTACTTC.